This TCR beta chain was recovered during a study of blood T cell repertoires in COVID-19. Study information: There were acute and convalescent COVID-19 samples, and they came from the United States, Italy and Spain. Sources were T cells, B-cell-depleted T cells, or PBMCs; the material itself was cDNA or gDNA.

This clone was counted a single time. J gave up 3 bases and V 3 bases, and 10 bases lay outside the gene matches. CDR3 length equals 18 residues. Germline assignment: CDR1 SGHNT and CDR2 YYREEE (reference sequence). In the source study's methods: Amplifying reference gene primers gave estimates of nucleated cell counts. Profiling relied on immunoSEQ multiplex PCR, and the TCRdb table lists in-frame clones only, not all of them. That table furnishes V, J and clone size, whereas the DNA furnished D and trimming. The table records 250,000 to 400,000 clones, about 90% of them present only once. This chain uses TRBV5-4 with TRBJ2-5, with 14 bases lining up with TRBD2. The clonotype was recovered from a woman in her thirties with COVID-19, enrolled during active disease. Sequenced sample: peripheral blood. The CDR3 bases are TGTGCCAGCAGCTACCCCGGGACTAGCGGGAGTGCCAAAGAGACCCAGTACTTC. This translates into CASSYPGTSGSAKETQYF.